This TCR beta chain originates from a study of blood T cell repertoires in COVID-19. Study-level information: T cells, B-cell-depleted T cells, or PBMCs provided the cDNA or gDNA that served as material.

This clone was seen ten or more times. Other DNA sequences in the sample encode the same CDR3. The Seattle patients, enrolled during active infection, were followed longitudinally. Original methodology: Amplifying reference gene primers gave estimates of nucleated cell counts. The table came from immunoSEQ multiplex PCR; TCRdb's copy has only in-frame clones and leaves some out. That table gives V, J and clone size, and the DNA gave D and trimming. The data contain 200,000 to 250,000 clones, 75% to 85% of them singletons. This CDR3 comprises 15 residues. The ends lost 4 bases at V and 3 bases at J; junction bases unmatched: 2. Germline CDR1 is SNHLY and CDR2 is FYNNEI.

The chain couples TRBV2 to TRBJ2-2, with 10 bases matching TRBD2. Material for sequencing was peripheral blood. The clonotype originates from a woman aged 70-85 years with COVID-19, enrolled during active disease. The CDR3 DNA is TGTGCCAGCAGTGTCCTAGCGGGAGACACCGGGGAGCTGTTTTTT. Its translation is CASSVLAGDTGELFF.